This T cell receptor beta chain was profiled in a study of blood T cells in healthy people across ages. Using a J-beta primer mix together with a sample-barcoded 5' primer, a second PCR was run for roughly 6 to 12 cycles. TCRdb reprocessed the 5' RACE reads via MiXCR and lists one record per CDR3 protein. The sample contains more than 1,400,000 distinct CDR3 sequences, approximately 38% of which appear only once. CDR3 size: 11 residues. V lost 8 bases, J lost 6 bases, and 9 bases lay in between. Germline V gene data show CDR1 as KGHSH and CDR2 as LQKENI. The sequence came from a woman younger than 30 in good health. V usage is TRBV18 and J usage is TRBJ2-3; the D is unclear. Sequencing used blood. CDR3 loop: CASTTLDTQYF. The CDR3, as DNA: TGTGCCAGCACGACGCTTGATACGCAGTATTTT.